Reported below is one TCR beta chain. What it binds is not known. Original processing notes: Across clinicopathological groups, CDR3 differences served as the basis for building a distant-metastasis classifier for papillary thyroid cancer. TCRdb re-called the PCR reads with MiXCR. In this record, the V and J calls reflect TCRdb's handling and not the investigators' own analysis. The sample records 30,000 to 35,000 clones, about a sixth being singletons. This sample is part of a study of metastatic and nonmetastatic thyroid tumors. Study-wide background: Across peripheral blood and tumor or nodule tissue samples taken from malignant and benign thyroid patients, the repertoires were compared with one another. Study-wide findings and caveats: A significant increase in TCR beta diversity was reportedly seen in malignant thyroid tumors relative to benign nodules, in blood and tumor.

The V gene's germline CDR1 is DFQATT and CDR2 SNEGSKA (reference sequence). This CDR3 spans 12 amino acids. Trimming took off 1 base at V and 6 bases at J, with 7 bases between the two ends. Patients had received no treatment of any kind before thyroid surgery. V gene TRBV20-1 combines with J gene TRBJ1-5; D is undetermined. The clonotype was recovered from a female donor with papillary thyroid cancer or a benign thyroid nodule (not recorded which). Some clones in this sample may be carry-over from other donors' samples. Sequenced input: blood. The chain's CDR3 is CSARGGFQPQHF. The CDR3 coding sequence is TGCAGTGCTAGAGGGGGTTTTCAGCCCCAGCATTTT.